Listed here are 6 T cell receptor beta chains from one sample, sequenced in a study of blood T cell repertoires in COVID-19. TCRdb's copy holds only in-frame clones and misses some; the assay was immunoSEQ multiplex PCR. The sample has about 220,000 clones, around 90% seen once; the top ten hold roughly 2.6%. Sequencing used PBMCs or T cells enriched from blood (not recorded which). Every receptor here comes from a woman younger than 45 who had recovered from COVID-19.

The chain uses TRBV19 and TRBJ1-2; TRBD1 agrees at 7 bases. The CDR3 runs 14 residues. V shed 7 bases and J 2 bases; nucleotides not matched to a gene: 7. Per the germline V gene, CDR1 is LNHDA and CDR2 is SQIVND (reference sequence). The CDR3 spells CASKGPGGNYGYTF. CDR3 sequence (DNA): TGTGCCAGTAAAGGGCCAGGGGGAAACTATGGCTACACCTTC. Combining the CDR3 with reference TRBV19 and TRBJ1-2 gives the whole variable domain DGGITQSPKYLFRKEGQNVTLSCEQNLNHDAMYWYRQDPGQGLRLIYYSQIVNDFQKGDIAEGYSVSREKKESFPLTVTSAQKNPTAFYLCASKGPGGNYGYTFGSGTRLTVV.

This chain uses TRBV5-1 with TRBJ2-7, with 12 nucleotides matching TRBD2. The germline V gene has CDR1 SGHRS and CDR2 YFSETQ. Trimming took 2 bases from V and 2 from J; bases not matched to a gene: 2. The CDR3 has 15 residues. Here the CDR3 reads CASSFGLAGTYEQYF. The CDR3 bases are TGCGCCAGCAGCTTCGGACTAGCGGGGACCTACGAGCAGTACTTC. Drawing the rest from reference TRBV5-1 and TRBJ2-7, the complete variable domain is KAGVTQTPRYLIKTRGQQVTLSCSPISGHRSVSWYQQTPGQGLQFLFEYFSETQRNKGNFPGRFSGRQFSNSRSEMNVSTLELGDSALYLCASSFGLAGTYEQYFGPGTRLTVT.

The chain couples TRBV11-2 to TRBJ2-5; 11 nucleotides agree with TRBD2. With 2 bases clipped from V and 5 bases from J, the junction kept 10 bases outside the gene matches. This CDR3 has 17 amino acids. CDR1 and CDR2 (germline): SGHAT, FQNNGV. The CDR3 sequence: CASSLWGSGGARETQYF. In DNA form, the CDR3 reads TGTGCCAGCAGCTTATGGGGTAGCGGGGGGGCCAGGGAGACCCAGTACTTC. Together with reference TRBV11-2 and TRBJ2-5, the CDR3 gives the full variable domain: EAGVAQSPRYKIIEKRQSVAFWCNPISGHATLYWYQQILGQGPKLLIQFQNNGVVDDSQLPKDRFSAERLKGVDSTLKIQPAKLEDSAVYLCASSLWGSGGARETQYFGPGTRLLVL.

This clone was counted once. The chain carries TRBV7-9 and TRBJ2-7, with 9 bases that match TRBD1. The J segment lost 4 bases and the V segment lost 5 bases, leaving 3 bases of the junction unmatched. This CDR3 is 13 amino acids long. Germline lookup yields CDR1 SEHNR and CDR2 FQNEAQ (reference sequence). The CDR3 bases are TGTGCCAGCAGCCGACAGGGGGTATACGAGCAGTACTTC. This codes for CASSRQGVYEQYF.

The chain recombines TRBV11-2 with TRBJ2-1, with 8 nucleotides matching TRBD2. CDR1 SGHAT and CDR2 FQNNGV come from the germline V gene. The junction had 7 bases not matched to a gene; V was cut back by 7 bases and J by 2 bases. The CDR3 runs to 15 residues. CDR3 nucleotide sequence: TGTGCCAGCAAGATGAGCGGGGGCACCTACAATGAGCAGTTCTTC. It encodes CASKMSGGTYNEQFF.

This clone came up once. The V gene is TRBV9, the J gene TRBJ1-3; a possible D gene is TRBD1 (6 bases). Germline V lookup: CDR1 SGDLS, CDR2 YYNGEE. V lost 0 bases and J 4 bases, leaving 8 bases between the germline ends. The CDR3 consists of 14 residues. In DNA form, the CDR3 reads TGTGCCAGCAGCGTAGGCAGGGGCGGAAACACCATATATTTT. It encodes CASSVGRGGNTIYF.